Listed here are 18 T cell receptor beta chains from one sample, sequenced in a study of cytomegalovirus exposure and HLA in healthy donors. The PCR used 60 Vbeta and 13 Jbeta primers. Only in-frame clones appear in the TCRdb table, and some are missing; sequencing was by immunoSEQ multiplex PCR. The sample has roughly 130,000 clones, roughly 84% seen once. Sequenced: PBMCs. The receptor source for this set is a boy aged 5-17 years in good health and CMV-seronegative.

The sample holds one count of this clone. V gene TRBV12-5 combines with J gene TRBJ2-7; 8 bases match TRBD1. The CDR3 runs 16 residues. The J segment lost 2 bases and the V segment lost 0 bases, leaving 6 bases of the junction unmatched. Germline-derived CDR1 and CDR2 are LGHNT and FRNRAP. The chain's CDR3 is CASGLVIGQGAYEQYF. The DNA for the CDR3 is TGTGCTAGTGGTTTGGTAATAGGACAGGGAGCCTACGAGCAGTACTTC.

This clone was picked up one time. This sample includes further DNA sequences coding for the same CDR3. J is TRBJ2-7 and V is TRBV7-3; 11 bases are a match to TRBD1. The CDR3 runs to 13 residues. Germline CDR1 and CDR2: SGHTA and FQGTGA. With 2 bases clipped from V and 7 bases from J, the junction kept 1 base outside the gene matches. This chain's CDR3 is CASSLGTGGEQYF. The CDR3 DNA reads TGTGCCAGCAGCTTAGGGACAGGGGGAGAGCAGTACTTC. Combining the CDR3 with reference TRBV7-3 and TRBJ2-7 gives the whole variable domain GAGVSQTPSNKVTEKGKYVELRCDPISGHTALYWYRQSLGQGPEFLIYFQGTGAADDSGLPNDRFFAVRPEGSVSTLKIQRTERGDSAVYLCASSLGTGGEQYFGPGTRLTVT.

The rearrangement uses TRBV15 and TRBJ2-5; no clear D. Trimming stripped 0 bases from V and 2 bases from J, with 7 bases between. The CDR3 is 14 residues long. Germline values: CDR1 LNHNV, CDR2 YYDKDF (reference sequence). The DNA for the CDR3 is TGTGCCACCAGCAGAGATTATGCGCAAGAGACCCAGTACTTC. Translating gives CATSRDYAQETQYF.

The V gene is TRBV18, the J gene TRBJ2-6; D may be TRBD1 (5 bases). The CDR3 is 18 amino acids. Germline V gives CDR1 KGHSH, CDR2 LQKENI. The ends were cut back, 5 bases at V and 1 base at J, with 18 bases in the middle. CDR3 protein: CASSIAAGIGSGANVLTF. The CDR3 DNA follows: TGTGCCAGCTCAATCGCGGCAGGGATCGGTTCTGGGGCCAACGTCCTGACTTTC.

The chain joins TRBV5-1 to TRBJ2-2, with D perhaps matching TRBD1 (6 bases). V gave up 5 bases and J gave up 1 base, with 12 bases separating them. This CDR3 comprises 15 residues. Germline V lookup: CDR1 SGHRS, CDR2 YFSETQ. CDR3 sequence: CASSPDRVNTGELFF. In DNA form, the CDR3 reads TGCGCCAGCAGTCCGGACAGAGTGAACACCGGGGAGCTGTTTTTT. The full variable domain, with the rest looked up from reference TRBV5-1 and TRBJ2-2, is KAGVTQTPRYLIKTRGQQVTLSCSPISGHRSVSWYQQTPGQGLQFLFEYFSETQRNKGNFPGRFSGRQFSNSRSEMNVSTLELGDSALYLCASSPDRVNTGELFFGEGSRLTVL.

V is TRBV6-5 and J is TRBJ1-6; the match to TRBD1 covers 10 bases. CDR1 and CDR2 from the germline V gene are MNHEY and SVGAGI. J lost 10 bases, V lost 2 bases, and 8 bases had no gene match. This CDR3 has 16 residues. CDR3 in amino acids: CASSYEADRGNSPLHF. The CDR3 DNA reads as TGTGCCAGCAGTTACGAGGCGGACAGGGGGAACTCACCCCTCCACTTT.

The chain joins TRBV19 to TRBJ1-1; 7 positions match TRBD1. V trimming: 11 bases; J trimming: 1 base; junction bases outside the gene matches: 4. The CDR3 consists of 12 residues. Germline V gene sequence: CDR1 LNHDA, CDR2 SQIVND (reference sequence). The DNA for the CDR3 is TGTGCCGTAAGACAGGGGAACACTGAAGCTTTCTTT. It is translated as CAVRQGNTEAFF.

The rearrangement joins TRBV14 to TRBJ2-3; perhaps TRBD1 as D (5 bases). V shed 0 bases and J shed 2 bases, with 12 bases lying between them. The V gene's germline CDR1 is SGHDN and CDR2 FVKESK. This CDR3 spans 16 amino acids. In DNA form, the CDR3 reads TGTGCCAGCAGCCAAGAGTCCGTCAGGGTCACAGATACGCAGTATTTT. It codes for CASSQESVRVTDTQYF. Filled out from reference TRBV14 and TRBJ2-3, the complete variable domain reads EAGVTQFPSHSVIEKGQTVTLRCDPISGHDNLYWYRRVMGKEIKFLLHFVKESKQDESGMPNNRFLAERTGGTYSTLKVQPAELEDSGVYFCASSQESVRVTDTQYFGPGTRLTVL.

The chain has TRBV30 and TRBJ2-7, with D unclear. The V gene lost 3 bases and the J gene lost 4 bases, with 7 bases spanning the gap. This CDR3 is built from 11 residues. Germline loops: CDR1 GTSNPN, CDR2 SVGIG (reference sequence). CDR3 residues: CAWRAQYEQYF. The CDR3 DNA reads as TGTGCCTGGAGGGCTCAGTACGAGCAGTACTTC. Supplemented by reference TRBV30 and TRBJ2-7, the full variable domain reads SQTIHQWPATLVQPVGSPLSLECTVEGTSNPNLYWYRQAAGRGLQLLFYSVGIGQISSEVPQNLSASRPQDRQFILSSKKLLLSDSGFYLCAWRAQYEQYFGPGTRLTVT.

For this clone: An end of the junction does not agree with germline; a read error may underlie this. The V call is TRBV7-2, the J call TRBJ2-7, with D possibly TRBD2 on 5 matching bases. The CDR3 runs to 15 residues. Germline values: CDR1 SGHTA, CDR2 FQGNSA. CDR3 DNA sequence: TGTGCCAGCGGCTTAAGGGATAGCGCATCCTACGAGCAGTACTTC. This encodes CASGLRDSASYEQYF.

V is TRBV9 and J is TRBJ2-3, with TRBD1 as a possible D gene (5 bases). V lost 5 bases and J lost 0, with 13 bases in between. Germline CDR1 reads SGDLS; CDR2 reads YYNGEE. The CDR3 has 15 amino acids. CDR3 bases: TGTGCCAGCAGTGCCTCCGACAGCAGCACAGATACGCAGTATTTT. Translated, it gives CASSASDSSTDTQYF.

J is TRBJ2-1 and V is TRBV2, with 7 bases fitting TRBD1. V shed 8 bases and J 0 bases; nucleotides not matched to a gene: 28. The CDR3 is 22 amino acids. Germline CDR1 SNHLY, CDR2 FYNNEI. The CDR3 loop is CASDVPSSGTVGPPSSYNEQFF. DNA of the CDR3: TGTGCCAGCGACGTCCCCTCATCCGGGACAGTTGGACCTCCTAGCTCCTACAATGAGCAGTTCTTC.

V and J are TRBV4-3 and TRBJ2-6; TRBD2 might be the D (5 bases). The CDR3 is 16 amino acids. The germline gives CDR1 LGHNA, CDR2 YSLEER. V was pared by 0 bases and J by 1 base, with 7 bases between. The CDR3 here is CASSQEGGSGANVLTF. The CDR3 DNA reads as TGCGCCAGCAGCCAAGAGGGCGGGTCTGGGGCCAACGTCCTGACTTTC.

J is TRBJ2-1 and V is TRBV4-2; TRBD2 aligns across 11 bases. Germline CDR1 and CDR2: LGHNA and YNFKEQ. V gave up 3 bases and J gave up 6 bases; unmatched junction bases: 7. This CDR3 is built from 16 residues. CDR3 nucleotides: TGTGCCAGCAGCCACCTTAGCGGGGGGGCATTCAATGAGCAGTTCTTC. Its translation is CASSHLSGGAFNEQFF.

The genes are TRBV18 and TRBJ1-1; 7 positions agree with TRBD1. The J segment lost 0 bases and the V segment lost 5 bases, leaving 12 bases of the junction unmatched. The CDR3 runs to 17 residues. In germline, CDR1 is KGHSH, CDR2 LQKENI. CDR3 sequence: CASSKTGLLRMNTEAFF. Written as DNA, the CDR3 is TGTGCCAGCTCAAAGACAGGGCTCCTCCGGATGAACACTGAAGCTTTCTTT. Based on the CDR3 plus reference TRBV18 and TRBJ1-1, the full variable domain is NAGVMQNPRHLVRRRGQEARLRCSPMKGHSHVYWYRQLPEEGLKFMVYLQKENIIDESGMPKERFSAEFPKEGPSILRIQQVVRGDSAAYFCASSKTGLLRMNTEAFFGQGTRLTVV.

The chain employs TRBV27 and TRBJ2-5; tentatively, D is TRBD1 (6 bases). Germline V CDR1 and CDR2: MNHEY, SMNVEV (reference sequence). Trimming shortened V by 7 bases and J by 1 base, and 10 bases separated the two germline ends. The CDR3 has 13 amino acids. CDR3 bases: TGTGCCAGCATCACCAGGGGCCAAGAGACCCAGTACTTC. Residues: CASITRGQETQYF.

V is TRBV9 and J is TRBJ2-1; 7 bases match TRBD1. Losses at the gene ends were 4 bases for V and 5 bases for J; bases not matched to a gene: 9. CDR1 is SGDLS and CDR2 is YYNGEE in the germline V gene. This CDR3 has 15 residues. CDR3 region: CASSPNPGQNNEQFF. The CDR3 coding sequence is TGTGCCAGCAGCCCAAACCCGGGACAGAACAATGAGCAGTTCTTC.

This chain connects TRBV2 to TRBJ2-3; 8 bases line up with TRBD1. The CDR3 consists of 13 residues. CDR1 SNHLY and CDR2 FYNNEI come from the germline V gene. V was pared by 6 bases and J by 10 bases, with 9 bases of the junction left unmatched. CDR3 DNA: TGTGCCAGCAGGAGAGACAGGGGATCGGCGCAGTATTTT. It specifies CASRRDRGSAQYF.